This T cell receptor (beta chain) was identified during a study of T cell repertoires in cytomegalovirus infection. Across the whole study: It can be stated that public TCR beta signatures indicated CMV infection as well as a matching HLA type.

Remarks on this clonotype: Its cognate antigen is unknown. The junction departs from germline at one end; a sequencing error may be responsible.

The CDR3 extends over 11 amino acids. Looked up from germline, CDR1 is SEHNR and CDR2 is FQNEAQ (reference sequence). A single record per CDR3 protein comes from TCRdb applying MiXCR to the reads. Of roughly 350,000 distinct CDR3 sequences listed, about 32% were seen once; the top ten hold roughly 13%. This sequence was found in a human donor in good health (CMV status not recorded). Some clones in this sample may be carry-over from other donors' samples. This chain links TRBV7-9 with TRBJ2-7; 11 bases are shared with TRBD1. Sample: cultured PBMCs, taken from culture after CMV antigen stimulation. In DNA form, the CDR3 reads TGTGCCAGCAGTCGGGGACAGGGGGAGTTCTTC. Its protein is CASSRGQGEFF.